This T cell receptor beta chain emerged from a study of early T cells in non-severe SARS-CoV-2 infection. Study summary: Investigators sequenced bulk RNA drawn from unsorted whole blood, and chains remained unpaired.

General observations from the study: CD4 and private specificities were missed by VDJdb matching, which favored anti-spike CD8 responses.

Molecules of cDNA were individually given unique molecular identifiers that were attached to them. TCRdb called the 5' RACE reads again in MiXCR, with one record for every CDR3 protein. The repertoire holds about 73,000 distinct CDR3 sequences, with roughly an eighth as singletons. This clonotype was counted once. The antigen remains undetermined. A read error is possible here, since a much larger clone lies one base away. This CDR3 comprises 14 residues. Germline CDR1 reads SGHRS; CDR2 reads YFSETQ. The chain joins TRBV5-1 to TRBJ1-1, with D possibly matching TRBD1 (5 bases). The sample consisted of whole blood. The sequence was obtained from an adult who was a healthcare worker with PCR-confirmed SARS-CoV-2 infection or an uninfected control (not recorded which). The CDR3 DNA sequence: TGCGCCGGCAGCTTAGGGGCGGGGAACACTGAAGCTTTCTTT. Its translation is CAGSLGAGNTEAFF. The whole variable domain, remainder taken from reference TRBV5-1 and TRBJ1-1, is KAGVTQTPRYLIKTRGQQVTLSCSPISGHRSVSWYQQTPGQGLQFLFEYFSETQRNKGNFPGRFSGRQFSNSRSEMNVSTLELGDSALYLCAGSLGAGNTEAFFGQGTRLTVV.